Given below is one T cell receptor beta chain in context. Its matching antigen is unknown. The V and J ends lost 4 bases and 4 bases, in that order; junction bases with no gene match: 6. This CDR3 is 14 amino acids long. CDR1 and CDR2 (germline): SGHRS, YFSETQ. This sample is drawn from a study of cytomegalovirus exposure and HLA in healthy donors. Study-level results: Cytomegalovirus-associated status was assigned to more than 150 TCR beta chains.

Libraries were prepared by immunoSEQ multiplex PCR; TCRdb keeps only in-frame clonotypes and omits some of them. This table has under 400,000 clones, roughly 85% appearing once. The TCR was taken from a woman under 30 in good health and CMV-seronegative. Input material: PBMCs. V is TRBV5-1 and J is TRBJ1-2; 8 nucleotides agree with TRBD1. CDR3 nucleotides: TGCGCCAGCAGCCCGGACAGGGCCTTCTATGGCTACACCTTC. It translates to CASSPDRAFYGYTF. Drawing the rest from reference TRBV5-1 and TRBJ1-2, the complete variable domain is KAGVTQTPRYLIKTRGQQVTLSCSPISGHRSVSWYQQTPGQGLQFLFEYFSETQRNKGNFPGRFSGRQFSNSRSEMNVSTLELGDSALYLCASSPDRAFYGYTFGSGTRLTVV.